Presented here are 8 T cell receptor beta chains from one specimen sequenced in a study of blood T cells in healthy people across ages. The authors ran a second PCR of about 6 to 11 cycles using a sample-barcoded 5' primer and a J-beta primer mix. In TCRdb, the 5' RACE reads were re-called with MiXCR into one record per CDR3 protein. The data contain some 560,000 distinct CDR3 sequences, about 25% of them seen just once; the ten biggest clones take up approximately 3.7%. These data are also associated with another study on T cells of mothers and their children.

The sequencing sample was made of blood. These receptors came from a boy aged 2 to 10 in good health.

This clonotype was detected ten times or more. CDR3 sequence (DNA): TGTGCCAGCAGCGGGGGTAGGGGATACAGACTAGCGGGGTCCTCCTACAATGAGCAGTTCTTC. It is translated as CASSGGRGYRLAGSSYNEQFF. The rearrangement joins TRBV9 to TRBJ2-1, with 11 nucleotides matching TRBD2. V gave up 3 bases and J gave up 0 bases; unmatched junction bases: 17. In germline, CDR1 is SGDLS, CDR2 YYNGEE. The CDR3 sequence is 21 residues long.

This clonotype was seen only a few times. The V gene is TRBV20-1, the J gene TRBJ1-4; D call uncertain. The CDR3 is 13 amino acids. Germline-derived CDR1 and CDR2 are DFQATT and SNEGSKA (reference sequence). The ends were cut back, 3 bases at V and 2 bases at J, with 7 bases in the middle. Here the CDR3 reads CSARETTNEKLFF. For the CDR3, the DNA is TGCAGTGCTAGGGAGACCACTAATGAAAAACTGTTTTTT.

This clonotype was seen only a few times. J is TRBJ1-2 and V is TRBV12-3 or TRBV12-4; the match to TRBD1 covers 8 bases. The CDR3 is made up of 15 amino acids. V lost 6 bases to trimming and J lost 6 bases; unmatched junction nucleotides: 12. The CDR3 region is CASSRGRGTRNGYTF. CDR3 nucleotides: TGTGCCAGCAGCAGGGGGCGCGGCACTCGCAATGGCTACACCTTC.

This sequence joins TRBV29-1 and TRBJ1-2; 7 bases are a match to TRBD1. CDR1 is SQVTM, CDR2 ANQGSEA, per germline. The CDR3 loop spans 15 amino acids. Trimming removed 7 bases from V and 0 bases from J; junction bases left unmatched: 11. This chain's CDR3 is CSGVRDRIANYGYTF. The CDR3 DNA sequence: TGCAGCGGGGTGCGGGACAGAATAGCTAACTATGGCTACACCTTC.

This clonotype has just a few counts. The chain uses TRBV12-3 or TRBV12-4 and TRBJ2-1; D is ambiguous. The CDR3 is 12 residues long. The V and J ends lost 3 bases and 9 bases respectively, with 9 bases between them. CDR3 nucleotides: TGTGCCAGCAGTTTTCCTTACGGTGAGCAGTTCTTC. Its protein product is CASSFPYGEQFF.

In this sample, this clonotype turned up a few times. The chain links TRBV29-1 to TRBJ2-1, with D maybe TRBD1 (5 bases). The germline CDR1 and CDR2 sequences are SQVTM and ANQGSEA. V lost 6 bases and J 6 bases, leaving 12 bases between the germline ends. This CDR3 spans 12 amino acids. The CDR3 is CSVQGFRNEQFF. CDR3 sequence (DNA): TGCAGCGTGCAGGGTTTTCGCAATGAGCAGTTCTTC.

In this sample, this clonotype turned up once. The chain links TRBV7-2 to TRBJ2-4; D may be TRBD1 (8 bases). Germline CDR1 and CDR2: SGHTA and FQGNSA. CDR3 size: 17 residues. The V gene lost 1 base and the J gene lost 3 bases, with 16 bases spanning the gap. As DNA, the CDR3 is TGTGCCAGCAGCTTAGGCGGGGGACAGGTCGGCAAAAACATTCAGTACTTC. Protein product: CASSLGGGQVGKNIQYF. Combining the CDR3 with reference TRBV7-2 and TRBJ2-4 gives the whole variable domain GAGVSQSPSNKVTEKGKDVELRCDPISGHTALYWYRQSLGQGLEFLIYFQGNSAPDKSGLPSDRFSAERTGGSVSTLTIQRTQQEDSAVYLCASSLGGGQVGKNIQYFGAGTRLSVL.

V is TRBV11-2 and J is TRBJ2-2; a weak D match, TRBD2 (6 bases). Germline V CDR1 and CDR2: SGHAT, FQNNGV. This CDR3 is built from 15 residues. Deletions cut 8 bases from V and 3 bases from J, with 16 bases between. CDR3 loop: CASSQGTEHTGELFF. DNA of the CDR3: TGTGCCAGCTCTCAAGGGACTGAACACACCGGGGAGCTGTTTTTT.